This is a list of T cell receptor beta chains from one sample in a study of beta chain features in type 1 diabetes. Assay used: immunoSEQ multiplex PCR; TCRdb lists only in-frame clones, some missing. The sample yields about 170,000 clones, over 6% seen once. Material: central memory CD4+ T cells from blood. The receptors originated from a man between 18 and 29 years old with type 1 diabetes. Each CDR3 is given with its conserved first and last residue. The D gene is left open where the match is weak. Some rows have no size entry. The others give once, few or many, or a class for an expanded clone.

v_gene	d_gene	abundance	j_gene	CDR3aa	CDR3nt
TRBV7-2	.	.	TRBJ2-5	CASTKEGFREETQYF	TGTGCCAGCACCAAGGAGGGGTTTCGAGAAGAGACCCAGTACTTC
TRBV23-1	.	many	TRBJ2-7	CASNPLYF	TGCGCCAGCAATCCCTTGTACTTC
TRBV7-9	TRBD1	few	TRBJ2-3	CASSVTGGPDTQYF	TGTGCCAGCAGCGTAACAGGGGGTCCAGATACGCAGTATTTT
TRBV2	TRBD2	.	TRBJ2-1	CASTAGAGEQFF	TGTGCCAGCACGGCGGGAGCGGGTGAGCAGTTCTTC
TRBV5-4	.	.	TRBJ2-6	CASSLPGSGANVLTF	TGTGCCAGCAGCTTGCCGGGTTCGGGGGCCAACGTCCTGACTTTC
TRBV7-2	.	few	TRBJ2-5	CASSAGPTGGETQYF	TGTGCCAGCAGCGCGGGACCTACTGGCGGAGAGACCCAGTACTTC
TRBV2	TRBD2	.	TRBJ2-7	CASSEPAGLAGGVYEQYF	TGTGCCAGCAGTGAACCCGCAGGACTAGCGGGGGGGGTCTACGAGCAGTACTTC
TRBV18	.	.	TRBJ1-2	CASSGENYGYTF	TGTGCCAGCTCCGGGGAAAACTATGGCTACACCTTC
TRBV29-1	.	many	TRBJ2-1	CSVLYNEQFF	TGCAGCGTCCTCTACAATGAGCAGTTCTTC
TRBV2	TRBD2	few	TRBJ2-1	CASSALADHNEQFF	TGTGCCAGCAGTGCACTAGCGGACCACAATGAGCAGTTCTTC
TRBV2	.	.	TRBJ2-3	CASSEGQGQDTQYF	TGTGCCAGCAGTGAGGGACAAGGACAAGATACGCAGTATTTT
TRBV29-1	.	few	TRBJ2-1	CSASIGVDEQFF	TGCAGCGCCTCGATCGGGGTCGATGAGCAGTTCTTC
TRBV6-1	.	few	TRBJ2-7	CASSVGSYEQYF	TGTGCCAGCAGTGTGGGCAGCTACGAGCAGTACTTC